This T cell receptor beta chain was captured in a study of early T cells in non-severe SARS-CoV-2 infection. Study summary: Alpha and beta chains were unpaired, from unsorted whole-blood bulk RNA.

The CDR3 runs to 13 residues. Germline-derived CDR1 and CDR2 are SGHKS and YYEKEE (reference sequence). Trimming shortened V by 2 bases and J by 3 bases, and 7 bases separated the two germline ends. At least ten counts were recorded for this clonotype. In TCRdb, the 5' RACE reads were re-called with MiXCR into one record per CDR3 protein. The sample yields roughly 35,000 distinct CDR3 sequences, over 4.5% seen once. Sequenced material: whole blood. The chain has TRBV5-5 and TRBJ2-3; D is unclear. This receptor was obtained from an adult who was a healthcare worker with PCR-confirmed SARS-CoV-2 infection or an uninfected control (not recorded which). Here the CDR3 reads CASSFRWTDTQYF. For the CDR3, the DNA is TGTGCCAGCAGCTTCAGATGGACAGATACGCAGTATTTT.